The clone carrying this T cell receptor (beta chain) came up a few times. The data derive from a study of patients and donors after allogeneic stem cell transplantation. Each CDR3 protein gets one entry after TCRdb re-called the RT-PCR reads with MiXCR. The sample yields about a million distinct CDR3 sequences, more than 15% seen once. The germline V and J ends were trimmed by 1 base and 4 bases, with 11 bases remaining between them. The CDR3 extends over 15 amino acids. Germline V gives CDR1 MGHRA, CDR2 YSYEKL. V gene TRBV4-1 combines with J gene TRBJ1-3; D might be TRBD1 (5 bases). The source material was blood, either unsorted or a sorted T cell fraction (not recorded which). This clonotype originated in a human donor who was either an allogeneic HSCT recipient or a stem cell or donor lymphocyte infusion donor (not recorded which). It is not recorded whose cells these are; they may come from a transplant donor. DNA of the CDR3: TGCGCCAGCAGCCAAGGCAGGGTGGTCGGAAACACCATATATTTT. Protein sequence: CASSQGRVVGNTIYF.